This TCR beta chain is from a study of cytomegalovirus exposure and HLA in healthy donors. 60 Vbeta and 13 Jbeta primers were used in PCR. Using immunoSEQ multiplex PCR, the repertoire was profiled, and TCRdb retains in-frame clones only, with some absent. This table has under 200,000 clones, around three quarters appearing once. Germline assignment: CDR1 SGHRS and CDR2 YFSETQ. J lost 9 bases, V lost 4 bases, and 15 bases had no gene match. The CDR3 totals 15 residues. General study points: There were some public TCRs occurring in many donors, but most TCR sequences were rare. By HLA locus, TCR association rates varied in a later analysis, with DRB1 showing the most and HLA-C the fewest. Several of the most significant clusters were apparently associated with common viral pathogens in a later analysis. Cytomegalovirus-associated TCR beta chains were listed, numbering around 150.

A word on this clone: Its antigen is not known.

The receptor's source is a woman in her 40s in good health and CMV-seronegative. This sequence joins TRBV5-1 and TRBJ2-7; the match to TRBD2 covers 8 bases. The sample comprised PBMCs. The CDR3 spells CASSPGGGSPSVQYF. The CDR3 DNA is TGCGCCAGCAGCCCCGGGGGGGGTTCCCCGTCGGTGCAGTACTTC.